One T cell receptor beta chain is described in this entry. Its antigen is as yet unknown. Some clones are missing from TCRdb's copy, which holds only in-frame ones; the method was immunoSEQ multiplex PCR. The data contain 140,000 to 150,000 clones, around 93% of them singletons. The data originate from a study of T cell responses to AZD1222 COVID-19 vaccine. Whole-study results and caveats: Researchers report vaccine-associated CD4 TCRs spanning spike, with dominance at 160-218 and 743-854. Donors in the cohort were predominantly white British and more often female, and clonal diversity was possibly underestimated. Recipients of two AZD1222 doses showed rising Spike-specific TCR breadth and depth.

The source material was peripheral blood, sampled on day 0 of AZD1222 vaccination. The sequence was obtained from an adult in good health.

The chain's CDR3 is CASSPRPGQGVGSYNEQFF. DNA for the CDR3: TGTGCCAGCAGCCCGCGGCCGGGACAAGGGGTGGGCTCCTACAATGAGCAGTTCTTC. The J gene is TRBJ2-1, the V gene TRBV7-3, with D possibly TRBD1 on 6 matching bases. Germline CDR1 SGHTA, CDR2 FQGTGA. V dropped 5 bases and J dropped 0 bases, with 23 bases sitting between them. The CDR3 runs 19 residues.